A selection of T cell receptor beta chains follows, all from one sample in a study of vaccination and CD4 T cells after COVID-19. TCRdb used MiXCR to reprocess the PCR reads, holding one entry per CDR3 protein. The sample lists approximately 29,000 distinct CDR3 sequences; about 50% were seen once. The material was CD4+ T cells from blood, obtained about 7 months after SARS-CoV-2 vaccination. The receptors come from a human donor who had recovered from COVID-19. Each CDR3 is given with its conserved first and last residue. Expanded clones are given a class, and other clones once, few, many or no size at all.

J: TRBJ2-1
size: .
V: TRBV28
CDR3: CASSLRALSEQFF

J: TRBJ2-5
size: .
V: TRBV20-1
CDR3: CSAQTDDQETQYF

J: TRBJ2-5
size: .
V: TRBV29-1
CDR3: CSARDGLVVPQYF

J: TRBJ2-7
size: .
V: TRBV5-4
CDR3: CASSREGSGTYEQYF

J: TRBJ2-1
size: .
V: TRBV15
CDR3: CATSRVGADPYNEQFF

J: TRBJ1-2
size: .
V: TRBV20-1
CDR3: CSASSLGGGHGYTF

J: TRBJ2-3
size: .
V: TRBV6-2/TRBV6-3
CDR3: CASSYRETDTQYF

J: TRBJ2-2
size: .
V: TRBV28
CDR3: CAEGGTGTGELFF

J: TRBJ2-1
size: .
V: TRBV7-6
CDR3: CASSQGQALNNEQFF

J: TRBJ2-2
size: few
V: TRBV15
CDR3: CATGQGSPGELFF

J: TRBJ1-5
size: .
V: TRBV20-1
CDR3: CSASFSGRGYSNQPQHF

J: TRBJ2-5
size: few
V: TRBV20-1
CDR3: CSASGYGLAGQETQYF

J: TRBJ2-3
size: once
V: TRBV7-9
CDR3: CASSNRDYSDTQYF

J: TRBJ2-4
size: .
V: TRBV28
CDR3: CASSPPTSGIAKNIQYF

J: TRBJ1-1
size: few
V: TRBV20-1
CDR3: CSAGWGTEAFF

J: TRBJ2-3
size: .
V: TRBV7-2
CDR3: CASSLVSSGDTQYF

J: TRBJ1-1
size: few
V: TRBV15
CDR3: CATSRGGADVTEAFF

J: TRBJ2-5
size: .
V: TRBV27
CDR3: CASSRLLQETQYF

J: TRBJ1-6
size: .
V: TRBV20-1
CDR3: CSASEDRSSYNSPLHF

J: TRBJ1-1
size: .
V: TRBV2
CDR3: CASSPDNTEAFF

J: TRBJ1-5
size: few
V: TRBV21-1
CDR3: CASSKASLLNQPQHF

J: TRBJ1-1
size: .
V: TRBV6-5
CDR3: CASSYGWTPGGVNTEAFF